This paragraph covers one T cell receptor (beta chain) sequence. The specificity of this receptor is unknown. The record has no base qualities; no much larger clone is one base away. The sample originates from a study of blood T cell repertoires in COVID-19 (dated by TCRdb to about 2020). About the study as a whole: Samples covering the acute and convalescent phases of COVID-19 were provided by collaborators in the United States, Italy and Spain. The prospective study material was composed of cDNA or gDNA derived from T cells, B-cell-depleted T cells, or PBMCs. The dataset comprised deeply sampled blood TCRbeta repertoires from subjects exposed to, actively infected with, or recovered from COVID-19. A freely available public database, intended as a resource for researchers studying the immune response to SARS-CoV-2, is where the repertoires were released. The samples were drawn from two sources: the first 160 participants of the ongoing ImmuneRACE study, and 1,254 subjects contributed by 6 global collaborators. A de-identified subject ID, COVID-19 status, age in years and sex were almost always included in the sample metadata. Where HLA class I and class II types were available, the types were taken from metadata supplied by the sample provider, not from assay-based typing.

Samples from volunteer blood donors who had recovered from COVID-19 were contributed by a second Seattle source. Collaborating institutions collected whole blood in K2EDTA tubes following their own protocols. For TCRbeta analysis, collaborator samples were shipped as frozen whole blood, as isolated PBMCs, or as DNA extracted from either sample type. The research as a whole found: The amount of clinical and demographic metadata varied by source and participant and was provided uncurated.

TCRbeta CDR3 regions were amplified from genomic DNA using the immunoSEQ Assay, a bias-controlled multiplex PCR. Regarding the original processing steps: Within the assay, amplification of reference gene primers was used to estimate how many nucleated cells each sample contained. Sequence reads were collapsed and filtered to measure the absolute abundance of every unique TCRbeta CDR3 rearrangement. Productive Simpson clonality was computed per sample as the square root of Simpson's diversity index over productive rearrangements. TCRdb provides this immuneACCESS table in a form limited to in-frame rearrangements. Some clones are lacking; in checked studies, under half of them reflect an unresolved V gene, and why the rest are absent is not known. V and J calls plus clone size are reproduced from that table; the DNA served to infer D and trimming. The sample includes roughly 280,000 clones, with roughly 83% observed a single time. 4.6% of the sample is held by the ten biggest clonotypes.

The V end loses 4 bases and the J end loses 2 bases, and a stretch of 11 bases separates them. The germline V gene yields LGHNA for CDR1 and YNFKEQ for CDR2. The CDR3 starts with the cysteine, ends with the phenylalanine, and has 14 residues. The retained sequence is limited to the CDR3, 42 bases, with the frame set at the first base. Recombination linked TRBV4-2 to TRBJ2-5, with a weak D call of TRBD2 (6 bases match). The receptor was derived from a man aged 55 to 70 who had recovered from COVID-19. The specimen was peripheral blood. The sequence in DNA is TGTGCCAGCAGCCCTCAGACTAGTCAAGAGACCCAGTACTTC. The resulting protein is CASSPQTSQETQYF.